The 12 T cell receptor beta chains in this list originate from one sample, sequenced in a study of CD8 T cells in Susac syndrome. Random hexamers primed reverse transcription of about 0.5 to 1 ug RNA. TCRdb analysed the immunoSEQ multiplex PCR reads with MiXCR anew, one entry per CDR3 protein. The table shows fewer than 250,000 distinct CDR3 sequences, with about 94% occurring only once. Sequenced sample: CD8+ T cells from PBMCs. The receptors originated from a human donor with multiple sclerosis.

CDR3 loop: CASTRVGTGNTEAFF. The CDR3 region has the DNA TGTGCCAGCACCAGGGTCGGGACTGGGAACACTGAAGCTTTCTTT. The chain combines TRBV7-9 with TRBJ1-1; possible D gene TRBD1, 5 bases. V lost 7 bases to trimming and J lost 1 base, with 16 bases between them. Germline assignment: CDR1 SEHNR and CDR2 FQNEAQ (reference sequence). CDR3 length equals 15 residues.

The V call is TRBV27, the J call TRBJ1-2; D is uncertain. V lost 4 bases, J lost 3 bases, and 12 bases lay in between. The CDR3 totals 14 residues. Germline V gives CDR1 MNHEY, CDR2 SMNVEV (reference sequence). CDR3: CASSSPGGDYGYTF. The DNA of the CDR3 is TGTGCCAGCAGTTCCCCAGGCGGTGACTATGGCTACACCTTC.

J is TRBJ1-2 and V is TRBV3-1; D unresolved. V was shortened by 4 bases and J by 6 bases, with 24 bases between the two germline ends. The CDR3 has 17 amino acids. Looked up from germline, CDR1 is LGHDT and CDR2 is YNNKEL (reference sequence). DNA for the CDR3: TGTGCCAGCAGCCCCAAGATAAGAACTCCAGGCGAAGATGGCTACACCTTC. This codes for CASSPKIRTPGEDGYTF. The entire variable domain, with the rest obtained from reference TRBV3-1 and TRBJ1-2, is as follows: DTAVSQTPKYLVTQMGNDKSIKCEQNLGHDTMYWYKQDSKKFLKIMFSYNNKELIINETVPNRFSPKSPDKAHLNLHINSLELGDSAVYFCASSPKIRTPGEDGYTFGSGTRLTVV.

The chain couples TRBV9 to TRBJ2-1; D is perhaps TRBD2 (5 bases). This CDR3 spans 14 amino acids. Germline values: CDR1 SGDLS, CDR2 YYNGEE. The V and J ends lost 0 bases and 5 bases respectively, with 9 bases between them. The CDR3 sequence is CASSVDLGDNEQFF. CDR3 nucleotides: TGTGCCAGCAGCGTAGACCTGGGAGACAATGAGCAGTTCTTC.

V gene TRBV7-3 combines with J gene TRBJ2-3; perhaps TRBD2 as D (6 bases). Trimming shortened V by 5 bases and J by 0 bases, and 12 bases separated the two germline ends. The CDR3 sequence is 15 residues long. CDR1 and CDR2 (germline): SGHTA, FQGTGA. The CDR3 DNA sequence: TGTGCCAGCAGCCAAGTAGCGGCGAGCACAGATACGCAGTATTTT. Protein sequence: CASSQVAASTDTQYF.

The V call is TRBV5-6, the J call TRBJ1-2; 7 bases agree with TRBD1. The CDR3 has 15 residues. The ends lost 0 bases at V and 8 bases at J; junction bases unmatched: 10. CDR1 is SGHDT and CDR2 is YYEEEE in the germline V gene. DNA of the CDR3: TGTGCCAGCAGCTTGGGGACAGGTGCCGGAGAGGGCTACACCTTC. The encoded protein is CASSLGTGAGEGYTF.

This chain's CDR3 is CASRGTWGYGYTF. In DNA, the CDR3 is TGTGCCAGCAGGGGCACCTGGGGGTATGGCTACACCTTC. This chain uses TRBV12-3 or TRBV12-4 with TRBJ1-2, with a weak D call TRBD1 (5 bases). The V end was cut by 6 bases, the J end by 5 bases, with 13 bases between. CDR3 length equals 13 residues.

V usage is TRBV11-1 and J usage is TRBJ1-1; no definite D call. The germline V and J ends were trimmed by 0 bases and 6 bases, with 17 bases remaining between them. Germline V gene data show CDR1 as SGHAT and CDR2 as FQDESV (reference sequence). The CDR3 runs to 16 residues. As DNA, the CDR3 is TGTGCCAGCAGCTTAGCGCTAAGCTCGGGATCCGCTGAAGCTTTCTTT. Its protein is CASSLALSSGSAEAFF.

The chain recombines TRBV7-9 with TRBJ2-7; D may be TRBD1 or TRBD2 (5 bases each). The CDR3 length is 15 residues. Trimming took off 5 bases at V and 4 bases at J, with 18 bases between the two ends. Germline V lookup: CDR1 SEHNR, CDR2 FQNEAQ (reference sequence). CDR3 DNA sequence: TGTGCCAGCAGCACAGAGTTGGGGGTAGATTACGAGCAGTACTTC. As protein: CASSTELGVDYEQYF.

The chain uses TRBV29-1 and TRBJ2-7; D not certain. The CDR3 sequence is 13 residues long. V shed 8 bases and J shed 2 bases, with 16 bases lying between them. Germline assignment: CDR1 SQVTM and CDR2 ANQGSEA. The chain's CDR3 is CSRPRVGAYEQYF. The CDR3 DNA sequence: TGCAGCCGCCCCCGCGTAGGAGCCTACGAGCAGTACTTC.

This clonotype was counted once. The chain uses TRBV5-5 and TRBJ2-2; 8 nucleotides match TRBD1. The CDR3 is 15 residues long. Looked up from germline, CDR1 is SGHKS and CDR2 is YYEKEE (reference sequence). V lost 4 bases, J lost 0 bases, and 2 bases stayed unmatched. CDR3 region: CASSQGAANTGELFF. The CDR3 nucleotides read TGTGCCAGCAGCCAGGGGGCCGCGAACACCGGGGAGCTGTTTTTT. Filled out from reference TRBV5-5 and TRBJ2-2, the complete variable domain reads DAGVTQSPTHLIKTRGQQVTLRCSPISGHKSVSWYQQVLGQGPQFIFQYYEKEERGRGNFPDRFSARQFPNYSSELNVNALLLGDSALYLCASSQGAANTGELFFGEGSRLTVL.

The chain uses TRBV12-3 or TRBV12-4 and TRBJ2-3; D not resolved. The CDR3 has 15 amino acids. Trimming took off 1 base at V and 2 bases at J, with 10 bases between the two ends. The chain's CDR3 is CASSLGPRNTDTQYF. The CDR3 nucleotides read TGTGCCAGCAGTTTAGGGCCGCGGAACACAGATACGCAGTATTTT.